This T cell receptor (beta chain) was recovered during a study of T cells expressing NK-cell markers. In the study overall: The authors sequenced eight donors, of whom seven were HCMV-seropositive and one was seronegative.

The cDNA for TCR beta came from 5'RACE template switching with UMIs. TCRdb re-called the 5' RACE reads; one entry per CDR3 protein, DNA not given. The sample's table shows 150,000 to 200,000 distinct CDR3 sequences. CDR1 is ENHRY, CDR2 SYGVKD, per germline. This CDR3 is 13 amino acids long. The study's findings and limits: Four donors showed these clonotypes also leading the CD3+CD56-NKG2C+ fraction.

Note on this clonotype: The antigen remains undetermined.

The receptor comes from a woman aged 18 to 69 in good health. The chain carries TRBV10-3 and TRBJ1-2; the TCRdb D gene call, TRBD1, has no DNA to confirm it. The sequenced sample consisted of blood T cells: a sorted CD56 or NKG2C T cell subset, CD4+ or CD8+ T cells, or bulk PBMC T cells (not recorded which). The CDR3 reads CAITGQGALGYTF.